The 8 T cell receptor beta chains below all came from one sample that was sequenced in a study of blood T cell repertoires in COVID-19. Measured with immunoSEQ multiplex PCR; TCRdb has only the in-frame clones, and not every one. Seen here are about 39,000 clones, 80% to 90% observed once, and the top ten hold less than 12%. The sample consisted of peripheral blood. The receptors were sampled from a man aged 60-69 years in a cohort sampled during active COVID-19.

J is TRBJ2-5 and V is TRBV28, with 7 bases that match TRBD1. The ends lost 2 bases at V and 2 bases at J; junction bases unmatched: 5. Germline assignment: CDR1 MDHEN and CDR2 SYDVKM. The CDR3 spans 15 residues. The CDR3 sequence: CASSLAQQGQETQYF. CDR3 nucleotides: TGTGCCAGCAGTTTAGCCCAACAGGGGCAAGAGACCCAGTACTTC. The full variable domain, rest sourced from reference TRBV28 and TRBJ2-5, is DVKVTQSSRYLVKRTGEKVFLECVQDMDHENMFWYRQDPGLGLRLIYFSYDVKMKEKGDIPEGYSVSREKKERFSLILESASTNQTSMYLCASSLAQQGQETQYFGPGTRLLVL.

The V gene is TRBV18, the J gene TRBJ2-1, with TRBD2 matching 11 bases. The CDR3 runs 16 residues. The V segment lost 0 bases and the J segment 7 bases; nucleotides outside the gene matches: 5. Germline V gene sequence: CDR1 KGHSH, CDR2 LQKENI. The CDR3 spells CASSPPNSGRDNEQFF. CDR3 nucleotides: TGTGCCAGCTCACCACCGAATAGCGGGAGGGATAATGAGCAGTTCTTC. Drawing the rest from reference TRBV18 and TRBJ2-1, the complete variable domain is NAGVMQNPRHLVRRRGQEARLRCSPMKGHSHVYWYRQLPEEGLKFMVYLQKENIIDESGMPKERFSAEFPKEGPSILRIQQVVRGDSAAYFCASSPPNSGRDNEQFFGPGTRLTVL.

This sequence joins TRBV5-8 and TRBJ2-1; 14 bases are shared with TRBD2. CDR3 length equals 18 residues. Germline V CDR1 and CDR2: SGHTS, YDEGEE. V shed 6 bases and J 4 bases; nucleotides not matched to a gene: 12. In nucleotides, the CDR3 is TGTGCCAGCAAGAAACTGGGACTAGCGGGAGTTTTATACAATGAGCAGTTCTTC. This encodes CASKKLGLAGVLYNEQFF.

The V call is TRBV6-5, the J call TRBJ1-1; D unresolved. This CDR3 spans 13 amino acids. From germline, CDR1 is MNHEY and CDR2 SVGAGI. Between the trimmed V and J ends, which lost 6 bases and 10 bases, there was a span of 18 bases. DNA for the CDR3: TGTGCCAGCAGCAAAATGACGGGTCTGGCAGCTTTCTTT. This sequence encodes CASSKMTGLAAFF.

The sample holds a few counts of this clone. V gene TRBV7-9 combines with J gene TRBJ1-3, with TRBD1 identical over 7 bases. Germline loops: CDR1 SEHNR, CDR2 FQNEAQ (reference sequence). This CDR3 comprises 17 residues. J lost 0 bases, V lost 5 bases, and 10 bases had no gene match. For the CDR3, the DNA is TGTGCCAGCAGCCGTCGGACAGGCTTATTCTCTGGAAACACCATATATTTT. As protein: CASSRRTGLFSGNTIYF.

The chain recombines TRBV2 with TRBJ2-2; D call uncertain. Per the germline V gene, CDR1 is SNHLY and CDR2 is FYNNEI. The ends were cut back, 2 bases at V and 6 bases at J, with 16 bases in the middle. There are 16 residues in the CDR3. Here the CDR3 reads CASSEIAAYISGELFF. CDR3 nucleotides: TGTGCCAGCAGTGAAATTGCCGCGTATATCTCCGGGGAGCTGTTTTTT.

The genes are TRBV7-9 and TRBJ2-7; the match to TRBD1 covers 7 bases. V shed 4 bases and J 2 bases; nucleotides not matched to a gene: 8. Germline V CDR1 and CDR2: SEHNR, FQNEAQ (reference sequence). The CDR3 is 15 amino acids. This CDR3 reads CASSSGTVFTYEQYF. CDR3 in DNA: TGTGCCAGCAGCTCTGGGACAGTCTTCACCTACGAGCAGTACTTC.

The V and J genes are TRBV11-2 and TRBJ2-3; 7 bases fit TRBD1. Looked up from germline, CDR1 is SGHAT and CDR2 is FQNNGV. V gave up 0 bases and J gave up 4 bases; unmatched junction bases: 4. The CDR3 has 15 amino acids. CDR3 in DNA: TGTGCCAGCAGCTTAGATCCGACAGGGTCAGATACGCAGTATTTT. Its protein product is CASSLDPTGSDTQYF.